The subject of this entry is one TCR beta chain. Its specificity is unknown. The data are from a study of glioma-infiltrating T cells. Study-wide results and caveats: Gliomas, especially low-grade, showed above-expected tissue-blood divergence; non-neoplastic patients showed below.

TCR alpha and beta CDR3 regions were amplified from RNA using iRepertoire nested multiplex PCR. TCRdb reprocessed the multiplex PCR reads with MiXCR, giving one entry per CDR3 protein. The repertoire consists of 300,000 to 400,000 distinct CDR3 sequences, with 41% occurring once and the leading ten covering 12%. CDR3 length equals 14 residues. Germline CDR1 LNHNV, CDR2 YYDKDF (reference sequence). Trimming cost V 0 bases and J 8 bases, with 13 bases left between them. What was sequenced was glioma tissue, nonneoplastic brain tissue, or PBMCs (not recorded which). This clonotype was sampled from a human donor with low-grade glioma or glioblastoma, undergoing nonglioma brain surgery, or in good health (not recorded which). The chain employs TRBV15 and TRBJ1-2; the D gene is possibly TRBD1 (5 bases). The chain's CDR3 is CATSRDGVGEGYTF. CDR3 bases: TGTGCCACCAGCAGAGATGGGGTAGGGGAAGGCTACACCTTC.